This T cell receptor beta chain is drawn from a study of blood T cells in healthy people across ages. Across the whole study: Capturing about one barcoded beta molecule per two T cells was achieved by template switching.

Comments on this clonotype: Its matching antigen is unknown.

The V end was cut by 7 bases, the J end by 4 bases, with 14 bases between. This CDR3 is 13 amino acids long. The V gene's germline CDR1 is SGHRS and CDR2 YFSETQ. Study findings and constraints: Possibly, changes in expanded clonotypes were confounded because donor CMV status was unknown. Diversity of TCR beta per million T cells declined in a roughly linear way with age.

A second about 6 to 11 cycle PCR used barcoded and J-beta primers. Sequencing recovered at least 2.5 million CDR3-containing paired-end reads from each sample. TCRdb reprocessed the 5' RACE reads via MiXCR and lists one record per CDR3 protein. Among hundreds of thousands of distinct CDR3 sequences listed, 32% were seen once. The sequence came from an elderly woman in good health. Sequencing was done on a sample of blood. The J gene is TRBJ1-2, the V gene TRBV5-1, with D perhaps matching TRBD1 (5 bases). The CDR3 DNA reads TGCGCCAGCTCCACGGGGCGCGGCTATGGCTACACCTTC. Translated, it gives CASSTGRGYGYTF.